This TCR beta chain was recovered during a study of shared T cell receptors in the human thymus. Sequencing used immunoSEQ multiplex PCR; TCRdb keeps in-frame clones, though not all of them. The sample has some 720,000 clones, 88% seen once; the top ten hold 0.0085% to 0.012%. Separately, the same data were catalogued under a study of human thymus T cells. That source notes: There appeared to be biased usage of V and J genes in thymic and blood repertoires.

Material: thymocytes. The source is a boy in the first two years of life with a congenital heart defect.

CDR3 sequence reads: CASGRTSGRGTDTQYF. The CDR3 nucleotides read TGTGCCAGCGGTCGGACTAGCGGGAGGGGCACAGATACGCAGTATTTT. This chain joins TRBV9 and TRBJ2-3, with TRBD2 identical over 15 bases. Germline V gives CDR1 SGDLS, CDR2 YYNGEE. This CDR3 spans 16 amino acids. J was trimmed by 1 base and V by 7 bases; bases with no gene match: 4.